A selection of T cell receptor beta chains follows, all from one sample in a study of PD-1 blockade in mismatch repair-deficient tumors. Produced via immunoSEQ multiplex PCR; TCRdb's table is partial and in-frame only. The table includes some 120,000 clones, over 65% detected once. This sample comprised peripheral blood, obtained more than 58 weeks after starting pembrolizumab. The receptors shown here come from an adult with mismatch repair-deficient cancer. The CDR3 runs from the conserved cysteine through the conserved F or W. A D gene is named only where the DNA matches it firmly. Clone size is not always given. Where it is, it says once, few, many or a class for expanded clones.

TRBV11-2,TRBJ2-7,-,-,CASSPRGYEQYF,TGTGCCAGCAGCCCCCGAGGTTACGAGCAGTACTTC
TRBV14,TRBJ2-5,-,-,CASSLGGLQETQYF,TGTGCCAGCAGCCTGGGGGGCCTCCAAGAGACCCAGTACTTC
TRBV9,TRBJ1-2,-,-,CASSVGDTNYGYTF,TGTGCCAGCAGCGTTGGAGATACTAACTATGGCTACACCTTC
TRBV6-5,TRBJ2-7,-,few,CASSYGTASEQYF,TGTGCCAGCAGTTACGGGACTGCGTCCGAGCAGTACTTC
TRBV5-1,TRBJ2-5,TRBD1,-,CASSLGTGETQYF,TGCGCCAGCAGCTTGGGGACAGGGGAGACCCAGTACTTC
TRBV5-4,TRBJ2-1,-,-,CASRWPQSLVTHSSYNEQFF,TGTGCCAGCAGGTGGCCACAGAGCCTGGTAACTCACAGCTCCTACAATGAGCAGTTCTTC
TRBV4-2,TRBJ2-7,-,-,CASSQDGVSYEQYF,TGTGCCAGCAGCCAAGATGGCGTTTCCTACGAGCAGTACTTC
TRBV4-2,TRBJ2-3,TRBD2,-,CASSQDVAGDGRGTDTQYF,TGTGCCAGCAGCCAAGATGTAGCGGGAGATGGGAGGGGCACAGATACGCAGTATTTT
TRBV6-5,TRBJ1-2,-,-,CASSPDLFGNYGYTF,TGTGCCAGCAGTCCGGACTTGTTTGGTAACTATGGCTACACCTTC
TRBV29-1,TRBJ1-1,-,-,CSVDSGPNTEAFF,TGCAGCGTTGATTCGGGACCGAACACTGAAGCTTTCTTT
TRBV5-1,TRBJ2-1,TRBD2,few,CASSLEPGLAGEQFF,TGCGCCAGCAGCTTGGAGCCGGGACTAGCGGGTGAGCAGTTCTTC
TRBV29-1,TRBJ2-3,-,-,CSVDGVPTDTQYF,TGCAGCGTTGATGGGGTACCCACAGATACGCAGTATTTT
TRBV25-1,TRBJ2-4,TRBD2,once,CASTKTSFRSNIQYF,TGTGCCAGCACTAAGACTAGCTTTAGGTCAAACATTCAGTACTTC
TRBV11-2,TRBJ1-1,TRBD1,-,CASSGRQGIGTEAFF,TGTGCCAGCAGCGGAAGACAGGGGATCGGCACTGAAGCTTTCTTT
TRBV5-4,TRBJ1-2,-,-,CASSFGGGSHYGYTF,TGTGCCAGCAGTTTCGGAGGGGGGAGCCACTATGGCTACACCTTC
TRBV25-1,TRBJ2-7,-,-,CASSVDRHREQYF,TGTGCCAGCAGTGTTGACAGGCATCGCGAGCAGTACTTC
TRBV27,TRBJ2-1,-,once,CASSPIPGRPYNEQFF,TGTGCCAGCAGTCCCATACCCGGGCGGCCCTACAATGAGCAGTTCTTC
TRBV29-1,TRBJ2-5,TRBD1,-,CSVEGTGGPETQYF,TGCAGCGTGGAGGGGACAGGGGGACCAGAGACCCAGTACTTC
TRBV15,TRBJ2-6,TRBD2,-,CATSPRGGRKGGANVLTF,TGTGCCACCAGCCCTCGGGGGGGGAGAAAGGGTGGGGCCAACGTCCTGACTTTC
TRBV5-6,TRBJ1-5,-,-,CASSSAQVSNQPQHF,TGTGCCAGCAGCTCCGCTCAGGTTAGCAATCAGCCCCAGCATTTT
TRBV27,TRBJ2-7,-,-,CASQAVGLSYEQYF,TGTGCCTCGCAGGCCGTGGGACTTAGCTACGAGCAGTACTTC
TRBV27,TRBJ2-7,-,-,CASSPRFASYEQYF,TGTGCCAGCAGCCCTAGATTCGCGTCCTACGAGCAGTACTTC
TRBV7-9,TRBJ1-1,-,-,CASSIQGYDEAFF,TGTGCCAGCAGCATACAGGGATACGATGAAGCTTTCTTT
TRBV27,TRBJ2-3,TRBD1,-,CASAARQGRTDTQYF,TGTGCCAGCGCAGCTCGACAGGGGAGAACAGATACGCAGTATTTT
TRBV5-1,TRBJ2-1,-,-,CASSLDVQGRDEQFF,TGCGCCAGCAGCTTGGATGTACAGGGGAGGGATGAGCAGTTCTTC
TRBV30,TRBJ1-1,-,-,CAWSPGHLNTEAFF,TGTGCCTGGAGTCCCGGACACTTGAACACTGAAGCTTTCTTT
TRBV19,TRBJ1-1,TRBD1,-,CASSPWDRGSDTEAFF,TGTGCCAGTAGTCCCTGGGACAGGGGGTCTGACACTGAAGCTTTCTTT
TRBV7-8,TRBJ2-3,-,-,CASSPGLTDTQYF,TGTGCCAGCAGCCCGGGTCTCACAGATACGCAGTATTTT
TRBV2,TRBJ1-1,TRBD1,-,CASSGTGRGTEAFF,TGTGCCAGCAGCGGGACAGGTCGAGGGACTGAAGCTTTCTTT
TRBV5-1,TRBJ2-7,-,-,CASSVKGQAVAGATYEQYF,TGCGCCAGCAGCGTGAAGGGACAGGCTGTGGCGGGAGCCACCTACGAGCAGTACTTC
TRBV19,TRBJ2-7,TRBD2,few,CASSLTSGSYEQYF,TGTGCCAGTAGTTTGACTAGCGGGAGTTACGAGCAGTACTTC
TRBV27,TRBJ2-2,-,-,CASSLVQDLAANTGELFF,TGTGCCAGCAGTTTAGTTCAGGACCTGGCCGCGAACACCGGGGAGCTGTTTTTT
TRBV5-4,TRBJ1-1,TRBD1,-,CASSPGQGVLGNTEAFF,TGTGCCAGCAGCCCCGGACAGGGCGTTTTAGGGAACACTGAAGCTTTCTTT
TRBV4-3,TRBJ2-3,-,once,CASSQDKESDTQYF,TGCGCCAGCAGCCAAGATAAAGAATCAGATACGCAGTATTTT
TRBV10-3,TRBJ2-5,TRBD1,-,CAISELRDSQETQYF,TGTGCCATCAGTGAGCTAAGGGACAGCCAAGAGACCCAGTACTTC
TRBV7-8,TRBJ2-7,TRBD2,-,CASSSNLAGGSFREQYF,TGTGCCAGCAGCTCTAATCTAGCGGGAGGTTCCTTCCGCGAGCAGTACTTC
TRBV7-6,TRBJ1-4,-,few,CASSPSLDEKLFF,TGTGCCAGCAGCCCCAGCTTAGATGAAAAACTGTTTTTT
TRBV15,TRBJ1-5,-,-,CATSRTSVGPASNQPQHF,TGTGCCACCAGCAGGACTTCTGTGGGGCCAGCAAGCAATCAGCCCCAGCATTTT
TRBV6-1,TRBJ2-5,TRBD2,-,CASSARGLAGDNGEETQYF,TGTGCCAGCAGTGCAAGAGGGCTAGCGGGAGACAATGGAGAAGAGACCCAGTACTTC
TRBV7-9,TRBJ2-7,TRBD2,-,CASSLNLREFNEQYF,TGTGCCAGCAGCTTAAATTTGCGGGAGTTCAACGAGCAGTACTTC
TRBV7-9,TRBJ2-7,TRBD2,-,CASSARLAGVTYEQYF,TGTGCCAGCAGCGCCCGACTAGCGGGAGTTACCTACGAGCAGTACTTC
TRBV5-4,TRBJ1-4,-,-,CASSLRSGDNEKLFF,TGTGCCAGCAGCCTACGGTCGGGGGATAATGAAAAACTGTTTTTT
TRBV4-2,TRBJ2-1,TRBD2,-,CASSQDPRLADQSSYNEQFF,TGTGCCAGCAGCCAAGACCCAAGGCTAGCGGACCAAAGCTCCTACAATGAGCAGTTCTTC
TRBV4-1,TRBJ2-7,-,-,CASSQGWDPREQYF,TGCGCCAGCAGCCAAGGATGGGACCCACGGGAGCAGTACTTC
TRBV5-6,TRBJ2-1,-,-,CASIGRDNYNEQFF,TGTGCCAGCATCGGCAGGGACAACTACAATGAGCAGTTCTTC
TRBV7-3,TRBJ2-2,-,-,CASSSFWTHTGELFF,TGTGCCAGCAGCTCTTTCTGGACCCACACCGGGGAGCTGTTTTTT
TRBV7-9,TRBJ1-1,-,once,CASSPLQPNTEAFF,TGTGCCAGCAGCCCGCTCCAACCGAACACTGAAGCTTTCTTT
TRBV19,TRBJ1-5,-,-,CASGGNQPQHF,TGTGCCAGTGGGGGCAATCAGCCCCAGCATTTT
TRBV5-4,TRBJ2-3,-,-,CASSPVESSRLDTQYF,TGTGCCAGCAGCCCAGTTGAGTCGTCGAGGTTGGATACGCAGTATTTT
TRBV29-1,TRBJ2-6,-,once,CSVSDRSVAGANVLTF,TGCAGCGTTTCGGACCGGTCGGTCGCTGGGGCCAACGTCCTGACTTTC
TRBV2,TRBJ1-5,TRBD1,-,CASSQGQGRVYSPQPQHF,TGTGCCAGCAGCCAGGGACAGGGGAGGGTTTATTCCCCTCAGCCCCAGCATTTT
TRBV6-1,TRBJ2-7,-,-,CASSERSGISYEQYF,TGTGCCAGCAGTGAAAGGTCGGGAATCTCCTACGAGCAGTACTTC